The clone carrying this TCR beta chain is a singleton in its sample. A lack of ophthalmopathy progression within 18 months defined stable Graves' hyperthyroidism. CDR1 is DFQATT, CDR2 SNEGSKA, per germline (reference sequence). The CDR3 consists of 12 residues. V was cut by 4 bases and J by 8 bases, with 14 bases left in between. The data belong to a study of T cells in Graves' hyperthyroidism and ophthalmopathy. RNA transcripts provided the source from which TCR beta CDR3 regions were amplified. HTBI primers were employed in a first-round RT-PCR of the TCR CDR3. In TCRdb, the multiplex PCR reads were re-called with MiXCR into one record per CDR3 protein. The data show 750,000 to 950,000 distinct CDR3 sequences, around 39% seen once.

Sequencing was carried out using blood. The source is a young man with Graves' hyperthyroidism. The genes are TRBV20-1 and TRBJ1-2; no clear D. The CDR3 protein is CSATDRGAGYTF. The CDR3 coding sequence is TGCAGTGCTACTGATCGGGGTGCCGGCTACACCTTC.